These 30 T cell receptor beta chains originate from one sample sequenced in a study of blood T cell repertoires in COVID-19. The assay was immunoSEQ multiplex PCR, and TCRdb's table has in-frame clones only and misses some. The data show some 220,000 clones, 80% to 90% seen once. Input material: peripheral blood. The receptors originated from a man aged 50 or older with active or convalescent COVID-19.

The CDR3 sequence is CAGDDGRSGSVFEQFF. The CDR3 nucleotides are TGTGCCGGGGACGACGGGAGGAGCGGGAGTGTCTTTGAGCAGTTCTTC. This sequence joins TRBV30 and TRBJ2-1, with 8 bases identical to TRBD2. This CDR3 comprises 16 residues. V dropped 8 bases and J dropped 9; count of bases not matched to a gene: 21. Germline lookup yields CDR1 GTSNPN and CDR2 SVGIG (reference sequence). Combining the CDR3 with reference TRBV30 and TRBJ2-1 gives the whole variable domain SQTIHQWPATLVQPVGSPLSLECTVEGTSNPNLYWYRQAAGRGLQLLFYSVGIGQISSEVPQNLSASRPQDRQFILSSKKLLLSDSGFYLCAGDDGRSGSVFEQFFGPGTRLTVL.

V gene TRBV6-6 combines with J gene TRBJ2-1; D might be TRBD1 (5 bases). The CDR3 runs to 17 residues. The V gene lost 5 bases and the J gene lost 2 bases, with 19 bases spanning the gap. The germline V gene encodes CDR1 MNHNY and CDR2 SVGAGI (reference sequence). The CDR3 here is CASSRLTGPTAYNEQFF. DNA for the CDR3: TGTGCCAGCAGTCGCTTGACCGGCCCGACAGCCTACAATGAGCAGTTCTTC.

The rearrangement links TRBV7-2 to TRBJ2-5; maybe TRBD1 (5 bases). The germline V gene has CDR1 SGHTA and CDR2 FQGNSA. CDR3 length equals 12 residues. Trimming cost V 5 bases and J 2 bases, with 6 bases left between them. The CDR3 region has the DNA TGTGCCAGCAGCCCAGGGCAAGAGACCCAGTACTTC. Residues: CASSPGQETQYF. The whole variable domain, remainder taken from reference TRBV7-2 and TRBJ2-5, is GAGVSQSPSNKVTEKGKDVELRCDPISGHTALYWYRQSLGQGLEFLIYFQGNSAPDKSGLPSDRFSAERTGGSVSTLTIQRTQQEDSAVYLCASSPGQETQYFGPGTRLLVL.

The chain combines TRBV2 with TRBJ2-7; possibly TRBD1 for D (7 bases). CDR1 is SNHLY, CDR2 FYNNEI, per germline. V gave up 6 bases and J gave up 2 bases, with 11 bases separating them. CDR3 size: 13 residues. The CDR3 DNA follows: TGTGCCAGCAGCCGCGGGACAGCCTACGAGCAGTACTTC. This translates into CASSRGTAYEQYF.

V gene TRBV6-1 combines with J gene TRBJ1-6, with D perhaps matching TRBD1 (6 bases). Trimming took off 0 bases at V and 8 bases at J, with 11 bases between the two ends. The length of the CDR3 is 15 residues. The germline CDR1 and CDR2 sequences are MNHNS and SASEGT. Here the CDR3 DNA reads TGTGCCAGCAGTGAAGCGTACAGGGCTGATTCACCCCTCCACTTT. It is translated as CASSEAYRADSPLHF.

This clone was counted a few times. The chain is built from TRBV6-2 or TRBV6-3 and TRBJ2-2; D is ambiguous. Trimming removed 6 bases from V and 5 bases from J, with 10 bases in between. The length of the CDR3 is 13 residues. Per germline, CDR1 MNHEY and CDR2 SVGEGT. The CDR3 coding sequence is TGTGCCAGCAGCGCGAGCGATACCGGGGAGCTGTTTTTT. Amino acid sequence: CASSASDTGELFF.

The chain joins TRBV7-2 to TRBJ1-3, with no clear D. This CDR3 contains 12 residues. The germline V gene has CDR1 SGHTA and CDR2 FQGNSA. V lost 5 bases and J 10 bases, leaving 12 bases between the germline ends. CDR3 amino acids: CASSEAATTIYF. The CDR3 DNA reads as TGTGCCAGCAGCGAAGCCGCCACGACCATATATTTT.

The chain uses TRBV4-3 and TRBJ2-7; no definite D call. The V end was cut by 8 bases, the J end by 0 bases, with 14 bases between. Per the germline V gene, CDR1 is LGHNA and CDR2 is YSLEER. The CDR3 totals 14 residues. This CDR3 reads CASSYTTASYEQYF. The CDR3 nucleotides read TGCGCCAGCTCCTATACAACAGCCTCCTACGAGCAGTACTTC.

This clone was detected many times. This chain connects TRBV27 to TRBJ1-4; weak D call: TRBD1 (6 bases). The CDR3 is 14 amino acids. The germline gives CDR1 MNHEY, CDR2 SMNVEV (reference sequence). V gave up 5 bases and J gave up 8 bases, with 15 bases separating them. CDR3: CASSLRGWGEKLFF. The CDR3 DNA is TGTGCCAGCAGTCTCAGGGGTTGGGGCGAAAAACTGTTTTTT. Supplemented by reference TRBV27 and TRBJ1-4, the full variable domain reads EAQVTQNPRYLITVTGKKLTVTCSQNMNHEYMSWYRQDPGLGLRQIYYSMNVEVTDKGDVPEGYKVSRKEKRNFPLILESPSPNQTSLYFCASSLRGWGEKLFFGSGTQLSVL.

The CDR3 DNA reads TGTGCCAGTAGTTTACAGGGGGGAATGAACACTGAAGCTTTCTTT. Encoded protein: CASSLQGGMNTEAFF. The chain uses TRBV19 and TRBJ1-1; TRBD1 aligns across 8 bases. CDR3 length: 15 amino acids. Unmatched junction bases numbered 5, after V lost 5 bases and J lost 0 bases. From germline, CDR1 is LNHDA and CDR2 SQIVND (reference sequence).

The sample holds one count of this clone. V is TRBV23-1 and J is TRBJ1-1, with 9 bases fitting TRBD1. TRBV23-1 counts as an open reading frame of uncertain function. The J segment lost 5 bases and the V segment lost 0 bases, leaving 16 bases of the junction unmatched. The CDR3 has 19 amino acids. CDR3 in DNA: TGCGCCAGCAGTCAATCGCCTTCGGTGGGACAGGGAATAGCTACTGAAGCTTTCTTT. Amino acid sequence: CASSQSPSVGQGIATEAFF.

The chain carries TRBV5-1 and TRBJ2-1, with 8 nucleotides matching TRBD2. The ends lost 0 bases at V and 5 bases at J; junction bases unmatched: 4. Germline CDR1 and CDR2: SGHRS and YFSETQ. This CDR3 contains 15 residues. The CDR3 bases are TGCGCCAGCAGCTTGGAAGGACTAGCTGACAATGAGCAGTTCTTC. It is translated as CASSLEGLADNEQFF.

The CDR3 here is CASRNSGEQFF. The CDR3 bases are TGTGCCAGCAGAAATTCCGGTGAGCAGTTCTTC. V and J are TRBV2 and TRBJ2-1; D gene unclear. Germline loops: CDR1 SNHLY, CDR2 FYNNEI. The V end lost 6 bases, the J end lost 9 bases, and 9 bases lay between the germline ends. The CDR3 is 11 residues long.

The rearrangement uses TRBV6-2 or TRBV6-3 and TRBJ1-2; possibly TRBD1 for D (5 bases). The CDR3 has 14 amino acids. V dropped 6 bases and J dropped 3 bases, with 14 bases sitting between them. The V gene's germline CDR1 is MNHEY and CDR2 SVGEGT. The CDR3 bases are TGTGCCAGCAGCCCCTCAGGGTTTTACTATGGCTACACCTTC. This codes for CASSPSGFYYGYTF.

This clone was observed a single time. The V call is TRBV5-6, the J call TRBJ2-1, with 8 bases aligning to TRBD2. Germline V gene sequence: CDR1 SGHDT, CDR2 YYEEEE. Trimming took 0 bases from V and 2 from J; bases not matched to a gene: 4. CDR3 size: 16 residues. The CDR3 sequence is CASSLVRGGPYNEQFF. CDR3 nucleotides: TGTGCCAGCAGCTTGGTGCGCGGGGGGCCCTACAATGAGCAGTTCTTC.

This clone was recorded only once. The CDR3 DNA follows: TGCGCCAGCAGCCAATTATTCGCCGGGGCGGGGAATGAGCAGTTCTTC. Its protein is CASSQLFAGAGNEQFF. The chain recombines TRBV5-1 with TRBJ2-1; weak D call: TRBD2 (6 bases). V shed 4 bases and J shed 7 bases, with 21 bases lying between them. The germline CDR1 and CDR2 sequences are SGHRS and YFSETQ. CDR3 length: 16 amino acids.

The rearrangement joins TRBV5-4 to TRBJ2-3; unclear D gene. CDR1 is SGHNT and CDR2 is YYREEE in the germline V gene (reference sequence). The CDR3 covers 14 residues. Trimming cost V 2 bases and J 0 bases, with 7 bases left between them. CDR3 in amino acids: CASSLHGSTDTQYF. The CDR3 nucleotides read TGTGCCAGCAGCTTACACGGGAGCACAGATACGCAGTATTTT.

CDR3 residues: CASSQDQRPEQFF. The CDR3 bases are TGCGCCAGCAGCCAAGATCAGCGTCCGGAGCAGTTCTTC. This chain uses TRBV4-3 with TRBJ2-1; unclear D gene. The V end was cut by 0 bases, the J end by 10 bases, with 10 bases between. Germline V CDR1 and CDR2: LGHNA, YSLEER. This CDR3 region has 13 residues.

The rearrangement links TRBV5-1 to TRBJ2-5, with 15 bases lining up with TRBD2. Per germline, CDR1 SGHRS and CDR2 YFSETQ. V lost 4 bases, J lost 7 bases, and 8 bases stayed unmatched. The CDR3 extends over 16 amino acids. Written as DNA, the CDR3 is TGCGCCAGCAGCCTAACCACGGGACTAGCGGGGGGGACCCAGTACTTC. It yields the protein CASSLTTGLAGGTQYF.

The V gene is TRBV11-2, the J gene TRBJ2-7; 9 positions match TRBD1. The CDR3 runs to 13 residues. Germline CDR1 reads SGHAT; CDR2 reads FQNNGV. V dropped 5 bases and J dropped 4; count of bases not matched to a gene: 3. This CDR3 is CASSEGQGYEQYV. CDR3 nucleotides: TGTGCCAGCAGCGAGGGACAGGGTTACGAGCAGTACGTC.

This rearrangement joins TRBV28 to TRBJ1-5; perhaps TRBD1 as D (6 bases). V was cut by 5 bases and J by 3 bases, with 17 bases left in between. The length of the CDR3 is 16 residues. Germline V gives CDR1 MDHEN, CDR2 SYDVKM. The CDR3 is CASSPAGGGLNQPQHF. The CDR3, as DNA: TGTGCCAGCAGTCCGGCGGGGGGGGGCCTCAATCAGCCCCAGCATTTT.

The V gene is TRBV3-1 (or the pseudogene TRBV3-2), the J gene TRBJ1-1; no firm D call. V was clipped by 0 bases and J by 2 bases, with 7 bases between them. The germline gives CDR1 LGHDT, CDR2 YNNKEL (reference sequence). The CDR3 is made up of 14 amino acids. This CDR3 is CASSQEGVNTEAFF. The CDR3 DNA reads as TGTGCCAGCAGCCAAGAAGGAGTAAACACTGAAGCTTTCTTT.

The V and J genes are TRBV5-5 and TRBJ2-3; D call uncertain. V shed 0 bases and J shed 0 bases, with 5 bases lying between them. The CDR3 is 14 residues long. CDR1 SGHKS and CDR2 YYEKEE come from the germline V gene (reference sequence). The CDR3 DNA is TGTGCCAGCAGCTTGGTACAAAGCACAGATACGCAGTATTTT. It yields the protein CASSLVQSTDTQYF.

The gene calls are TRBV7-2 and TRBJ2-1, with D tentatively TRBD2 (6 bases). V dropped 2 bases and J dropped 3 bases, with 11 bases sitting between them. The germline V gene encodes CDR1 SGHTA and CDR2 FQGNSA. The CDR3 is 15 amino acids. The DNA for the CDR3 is TGTGCCAGCAGCTTAACCGCGGGGTTCTACAATGAGCAGTTCTTC. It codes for CASSLTAGFYNEQFF. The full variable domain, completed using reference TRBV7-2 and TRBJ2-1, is GAGVSQSPSNKVTEKGKDVELRCDPISGHTALYWYRQSLGQGLEFLIYFQGNSAPDKSGLPSDRFSAERTGGSVSTLTIQRTQQEDSAVYLCASSLTAGFYNEQFFGPGTRLTVL.

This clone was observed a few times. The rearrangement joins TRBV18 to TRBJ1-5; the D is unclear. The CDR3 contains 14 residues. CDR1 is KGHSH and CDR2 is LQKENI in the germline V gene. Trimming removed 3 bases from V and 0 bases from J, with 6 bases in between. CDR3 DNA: TGTGCCAGCTCACCGTACTCTAGCAATCAGCCCCAGCATTTT. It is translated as CASSPYSSNQPQHF.

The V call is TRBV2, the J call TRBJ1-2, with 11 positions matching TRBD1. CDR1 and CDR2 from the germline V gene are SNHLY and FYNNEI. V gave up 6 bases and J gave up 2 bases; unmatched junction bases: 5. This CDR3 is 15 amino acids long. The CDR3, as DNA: TGTGCCAGCAGCCTGGACAGGGGGCGAAACTATGGCTACACCTTC. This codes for CASSLDRGRNYGYTF. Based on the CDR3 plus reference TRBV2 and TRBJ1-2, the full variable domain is EPEVTQTPSHQVTQMGQEVILRCVPISNHLYFYWYRQILGQKVEFLVSFYNNEISEKSEIFDDQFSVERPDGSNFTLKIRSTKLEDSAMYFCASSLDRGRNYGYTFGSGTRLTVV.

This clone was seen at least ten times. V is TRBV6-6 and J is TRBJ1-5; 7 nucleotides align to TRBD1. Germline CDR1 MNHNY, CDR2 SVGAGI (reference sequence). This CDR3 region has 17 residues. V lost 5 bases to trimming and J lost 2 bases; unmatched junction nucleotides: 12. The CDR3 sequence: CASSLSWSGQGNQPQHF. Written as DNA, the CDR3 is TGTGCCAGCAGTCTATCCTGGTCCGGACAGGGCAATCAGCCCCAGCATTTT.

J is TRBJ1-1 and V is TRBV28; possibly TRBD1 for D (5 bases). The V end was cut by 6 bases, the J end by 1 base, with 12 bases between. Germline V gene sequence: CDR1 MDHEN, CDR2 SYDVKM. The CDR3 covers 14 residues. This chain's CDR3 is CASRTGGTNTEAFF. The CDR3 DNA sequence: TGTGCCAGCAGAACGGGGGGGACGAACACTGAAGCTTTCTTT.

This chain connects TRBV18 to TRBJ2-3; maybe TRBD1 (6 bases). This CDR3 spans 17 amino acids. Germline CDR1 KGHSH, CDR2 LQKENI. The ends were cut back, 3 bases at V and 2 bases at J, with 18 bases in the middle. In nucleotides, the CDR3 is TGTGCCAGCTCACCTGCTGGGGGCGGTGTCCCCACAGATACGCAGTATTTT. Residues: CASSPAGGGVPTDTQYF.

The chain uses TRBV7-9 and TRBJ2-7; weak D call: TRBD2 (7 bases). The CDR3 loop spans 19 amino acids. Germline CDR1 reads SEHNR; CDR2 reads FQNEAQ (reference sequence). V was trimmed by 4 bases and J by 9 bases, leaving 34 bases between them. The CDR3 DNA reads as TGTGCCAGCAGCTCAGAAGGCGGGGAGGGACATACCTCGTTCTTCTTGCAGTACGTC. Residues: CASSSEGGEGHTSFFLQYV.